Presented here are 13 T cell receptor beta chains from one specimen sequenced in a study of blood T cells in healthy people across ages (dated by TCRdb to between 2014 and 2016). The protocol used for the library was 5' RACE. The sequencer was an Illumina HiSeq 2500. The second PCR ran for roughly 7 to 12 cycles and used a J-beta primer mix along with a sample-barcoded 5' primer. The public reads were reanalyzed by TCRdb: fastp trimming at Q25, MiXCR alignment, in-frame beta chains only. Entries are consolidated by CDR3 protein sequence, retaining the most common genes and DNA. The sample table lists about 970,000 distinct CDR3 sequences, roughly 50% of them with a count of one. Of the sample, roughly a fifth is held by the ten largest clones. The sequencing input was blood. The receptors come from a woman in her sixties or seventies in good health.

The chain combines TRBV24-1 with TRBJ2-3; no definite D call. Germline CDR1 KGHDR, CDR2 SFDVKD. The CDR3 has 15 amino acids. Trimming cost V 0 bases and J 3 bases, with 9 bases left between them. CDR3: CATSDLKGLTDTQYF. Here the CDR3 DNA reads TGTGCCACCAGTGATTTGAAGGGCCTAACAGATACGCAGTATTTT.

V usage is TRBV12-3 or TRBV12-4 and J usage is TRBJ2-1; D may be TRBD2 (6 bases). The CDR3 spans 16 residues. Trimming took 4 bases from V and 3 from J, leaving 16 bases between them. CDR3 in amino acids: CASSSGLAGRYNEQFF. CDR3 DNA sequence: TGTGCCAGCAGTTCTGGACTGGCGGGACGCTACAATGAGCAGTTCTTC.

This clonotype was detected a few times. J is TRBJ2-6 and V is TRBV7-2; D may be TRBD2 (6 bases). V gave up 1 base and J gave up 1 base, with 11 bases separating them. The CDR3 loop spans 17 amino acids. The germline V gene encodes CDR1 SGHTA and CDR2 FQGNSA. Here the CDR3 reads CASSLGFGGSGANVLTF. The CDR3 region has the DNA TGTGCCAGCAGCTTAGGTTTCGGGGGATCTGGGGCCAACGTCCTGACTTTC.

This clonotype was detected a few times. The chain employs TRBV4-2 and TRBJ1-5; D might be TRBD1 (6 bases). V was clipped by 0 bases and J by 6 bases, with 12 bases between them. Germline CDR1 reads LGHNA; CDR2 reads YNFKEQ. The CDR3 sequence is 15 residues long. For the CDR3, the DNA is TGTGCCAGCAGCCAAGATGAAGGAGGGGGTCAGCCCCAGCATTTT. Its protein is CASSQDEGGGQPQHF.

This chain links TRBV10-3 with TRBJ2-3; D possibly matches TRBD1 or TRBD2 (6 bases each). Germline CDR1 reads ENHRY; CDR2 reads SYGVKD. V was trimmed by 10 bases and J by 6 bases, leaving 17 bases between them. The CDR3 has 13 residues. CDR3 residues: CATKGGTDDTQYF. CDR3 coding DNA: TGTGCCACCAAGGGGGGTACAGATGATACGCAGTATTTT.

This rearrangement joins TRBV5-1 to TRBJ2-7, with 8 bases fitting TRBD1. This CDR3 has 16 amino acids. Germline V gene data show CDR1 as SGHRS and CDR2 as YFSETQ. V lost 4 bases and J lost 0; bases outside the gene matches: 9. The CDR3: CASSPTLTGGSYEQYF. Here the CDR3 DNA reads TGCGCCAGCAGCCCGACCCTAACAGGGGGCTCCTACGAGCAGTACTTC.

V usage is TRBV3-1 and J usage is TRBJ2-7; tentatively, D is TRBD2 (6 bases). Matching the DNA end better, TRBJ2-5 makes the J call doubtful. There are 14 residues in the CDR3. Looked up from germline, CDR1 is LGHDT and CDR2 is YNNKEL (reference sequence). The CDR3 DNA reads TGTGCCAGCAGCCAGGTCCCCGGGGGAGAGACCCAGTACTTC. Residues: CASSQVPGGETQYF.

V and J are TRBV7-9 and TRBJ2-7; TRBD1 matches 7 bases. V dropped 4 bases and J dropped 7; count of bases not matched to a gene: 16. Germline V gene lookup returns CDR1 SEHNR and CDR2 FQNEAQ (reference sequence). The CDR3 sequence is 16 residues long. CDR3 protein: CASSSSPGTAYNEQYF. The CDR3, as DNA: TGTGCCAGCAGCTCTAGTCCAGGGACAGCCTACAATGAGCAGTACTTC.

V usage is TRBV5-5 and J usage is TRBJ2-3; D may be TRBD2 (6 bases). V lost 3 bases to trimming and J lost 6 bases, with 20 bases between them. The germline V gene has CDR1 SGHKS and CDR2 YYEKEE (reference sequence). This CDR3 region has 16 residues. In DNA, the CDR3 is TGTGCCAGCAGCTCCTTTAGGGCTAGCGTCCCGGATACGCAGTATTTT. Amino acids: CASSSFRASVPDTQYF.

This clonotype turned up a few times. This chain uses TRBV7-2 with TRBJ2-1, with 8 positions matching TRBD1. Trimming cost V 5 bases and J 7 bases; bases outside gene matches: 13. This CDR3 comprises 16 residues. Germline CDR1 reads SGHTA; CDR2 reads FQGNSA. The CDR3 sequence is CASSPWGQGALNEQFF. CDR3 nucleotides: TGTGCCAGCAGCCCGTGGGGGCAGGGGGCGTTAAATGAGCAGTTCTTC.

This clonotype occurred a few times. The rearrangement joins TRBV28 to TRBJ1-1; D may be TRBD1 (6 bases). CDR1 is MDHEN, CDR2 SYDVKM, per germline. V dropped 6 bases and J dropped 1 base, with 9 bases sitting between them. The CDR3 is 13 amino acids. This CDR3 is CASRSRGNTEAFF. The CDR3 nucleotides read TGTGCCAGCAGGTCCAGGGGGAACACTGAAGCTTTCTTT.

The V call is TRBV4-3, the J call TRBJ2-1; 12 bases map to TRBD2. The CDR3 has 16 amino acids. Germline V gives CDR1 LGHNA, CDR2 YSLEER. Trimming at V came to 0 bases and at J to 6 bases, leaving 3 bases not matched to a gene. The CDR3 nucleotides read TGCGCCAGCAGCCAAGATGTGACTAGCGGGAGCAATGAGCAGTTCTTC. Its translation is CASSQDVTSGSNEQFF.

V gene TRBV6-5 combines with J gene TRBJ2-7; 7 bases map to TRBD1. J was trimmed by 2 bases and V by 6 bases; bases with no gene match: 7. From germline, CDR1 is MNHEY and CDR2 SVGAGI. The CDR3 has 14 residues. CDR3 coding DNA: TGTGCCAGCAGCCGACAGGGATTACCCTACGAGCAGTACTTC. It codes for CASSRQGLPYEQYF.